The 14 T cell receptor beta chains below come from one sample, sequenced in a study of shared clonotypes between healthy human individuals. Cells designated naive CD8 were CD45RO-negative and were positively selected for CCR7, with terminally differentiated effector memory CD45RA+ cells excluded. Sequencing was performed with immunoSEQ multiplex PCR; in TCRdb, only in-frame clones are kept and a portion is missing. The table has about 650,000 clones, 95% to 96% seen once. The sequenced sample was naive CD8+ T cells sorted from blood. Receptors originate from a woman in her 30s in good health.

The chain joins TRBV5-1 to TRBJ2-7; 8 positions agree with TRBD1. This CDR3 comprises 15 residues. Germline lookup yields CDR1 SGHRS and CDR2 YFSETQ. V trimming: 4 bases; J trimming: 2 bases; junction bases outside the gene matches: 8. The CDR3 loop is CASSLGQASTYEQYF. The CDR3 DNA reads TGCGCCAGCAGCCTGGGACAGGCATCGACCTACGAGCAGTACTTC.

This rearrangement joins TRBV9 to TRBJ2-5, with D perhaps matching TRBD1 (5 bases). The CDR3 length is 15 residues. Germline V gene data show CDR1 as SGDLS and CDR2 as YYNGEE. V was cut by 6 bases and J by 0 bases, with 15 bases left in between. This CDR3 is CASTLTGLDQETQYF. CDR3 DNA: TGTGCCAGCACTTTAACAGGCTTGGACCAAGAGACCCAGTACTTC.

The gene calls are TRBV27 and TRBJ2-3, with D perhaps TRBD1 or TRBD2 (5 bases each). Trimming cost V 3 bases and J 5 bases, with 12 bases left between them. CDR1 and CDR2 (germline): MNHEY, SMNVEV (reference sequence). This CDR3 is built from 14 residues. CDR3 DNA sequence: TGTGCCAGCAGTTTGTCGGGGCCAGAAGATACGCAGTATTTT. Its protein is CASSLSGPEDTQYF.

The rearrangement joins TRBV27 to TRBJ2-7; possibly TRBD2 for D (5 bases). This CDR3 region has 16 residues. V dropped 6 bases and J dropped 4 bases, with 22 bases sitting between them. The germline V gene encodes CDR1 MNHEY and CDR2 SMNVEV (reference sequence). CDR3 in DNA: TGTGCCAGCAGCCCAGAGGGATTTTTAGATTGGTACGAGCAGTACTTC. This encodes CASSPEGFLDWYEQYF.

This clone was observed a single time. The chain carries TRBV28 and TRBJ2-1, with TRBD2 matching over 7 bases. There are 15 residues in the CDR3. CDR1 is MDHEN, CDR2 SYDVKM, per germline. Trimming removed 5 bases from V and 7 bases from J; junction bases left unmatched: 11. The CDR3 sequence: CASSQSGKGRNEQFF. CDR3 in DNA: TGTGCCAGCAGTCAAAGCGGGAAGGGTAGGAATGAGCAGTTCTTC.

The CDR3, as DNA: TGTGCCAGCAGTTACAGCGGGAGCGCCACCTACGAGCAGTACTTC. It codes for CASSYSGSATYEQYF. This rearrangement joins TRBV6-5 to TRBJ2-7; 8 bases line up with TRBD2. Per the germline V gene, CDR1 is MNHEY and CDR2 is SVGAGI. The CDR3 sequence is 15 residues long. J lost 2 bases, V lost 2 bases, and 5 bases had no gene match.

The V call is TRBV7-2, the J call TRBJ2-7, with D perhaps TRBD2 (5 bases). Trimming stripped 2 bases from V and 4 bases from J, with 15 bases between. The CDR3 covers 15 residues. Germline CDR1 reads SGHTA; CDR2 reads FQGNSA. The CDR3 reads CASSLMSGQGYEQYF. The CDR3 region has the DNA TGTGCCAGCAGCTTAATGAGCGGCCAAGGGTACGAGCAGTACTTC.

The V call is TRBV10-1, the J call TRBJ2-4; 8 bases map to TRBD2. This CDR3 comprises 16 residues. V trimming: 0 bases; J trimming: 0 bases; junction bases outside the gene matches: 1. CDR1 is WNHNN and CDR2 is SYGVQD in the germline V gene (reference sequence). CDR3 amino acids: CASSESTSGAKNIQYF. In DNA form, the CDR3 reads TGCGCCAGCAGTGAGTCCACTAGCGGAGCCAAAAACATTCAGTACTTC.

CDR3 sequence reads: CATQGLMNSPLHF. For the CDR3, the DNA is TGTGCCACCCAGGGACTGATGAATTCACCCCTCCACTTT. This chain links TRBV25-1 with TRBJ1-6, with D perhaps matching TRBD1 (5 bases). The CDR3 contains 13 residues. Germline lookup yields CDR1 MGHDK and CDR2 SYGVNS. Trimming took 10 bases from V and 7 from J, leaving 14 bases between them.

The rearrangement uses TRBV5-4 and TRBJ2-5; 9 bases line up with TRBD2. V was pared by 4 bases and J by 0 bases, with 7 bases of the junction left unmatched. This CDR3 comprises 16 residues. The germline V gene encodes CDR1 SGHNT and CDR2 YYREEE (reference sequence). CDR3 region: CASSPSSGKYQETQYF. Here the CDR3 DNA reads TGTGCCAGCAGCCCCTCTAGCGGGAAGTACCAAGAGACCCAGTACTTC.

The chain combines TRBV7-6 with TRBJ2-1; D is uncertain. Germline V gene sequence: CDR1 SGHVS, CDR2 FNYEAQ. V gave up 5 bases and J gave up 8 bases, with 7 bases separating them. The CDR3 is made up of 11 amino acids. CDR3: CASSLGDEQFF. Here the CDR3 DNA reads TGTGCCAGCAGCCTTGGAGATGAGCAGTTCTTC.

This clone was seen only once. The rearrangement links TRBV27 to TRBJ2-3; no clear D. The germline CDR1 and CDR2 sequences are MNHEY and SMNVEV (reference sequence). Trimming removed 2 bases from V and 0 bases from J, with 6 bases in between. The CDR3 is made up of 14 amino acids. CDR3 DNA sequence: TGTGCCAGCAGTTTAGCCCCTAGCACAGATACGCAGTATTTT. It specifies CASSLAPSTDTQYF.

The chain links TRBV6-4 to TRBJ1-1; 7 bases map to TRBD1. With V trimmed by 1 base and J by 5 bases, 7 bases remained unmatched. The germline CDR1 and CDR2 sequences are MRHNA and SNTAGT. This CDR3 spans 15 amino acids. CDR3 protein: CASSDLGTRGTEAFF. The CDR3 coding sequence is TGTGCCAGCAGTGACTTAGGAACCAGGGGGACTGAAGCTTTCTTT.

The J gene is TRBJ2-7, the V gene TRBV10-1; 10 bases line up with TRBD1. J lost 7 bases, V lost 6 bases, and 12 bases had no gene match. The CDR3 loop spans 15 amino acids. Germline CDR1 reads WNHNN; CDR2 reads SYGVQD (reference sequence). CDR3 nucleotide sequence: TGCGCCAGCAGCCTCGGGACAGGGGCCCCCGGTGAGCAGTACTTC. Protein: CASSLGTGAPGEQYF.